This T cell receptor beta chain comes out of a study of cytomegalovirus exposure and HLA in healthy donors (dated by TCRdb to the late 2010s). As for the study more broadly: An earlier analysis of some 600 of the donors reported 276 Gb of sequence data and around 120 million unique TCR beta sequences obtained from about 170 million T cells. In an earlier analysis of several hundred of the donors, high-throughput TCR beta sequencing was used to judge whether each TCR beta V gene segment behaved as functional or pseudogenic. The study used immunosequencing to profile the T cell repertoires of several hundred subjects and linked those repertoires to cytomegalovirus serostatus. Because of strong linkage in the cohort, roughly five DR-DQ haplotypes were treated as single units for association and clustering. Typing coverage differed by locus: A, B, C, DRB1 and DQB1 were typed in about 620-640 donors, DQA1 in about 500, DPA1 in over 600, and DPB1 in approximately 450. The aim of the study was to test whether cataloging public T cell receptors could identify signatures of past pathogen exposure. A later genetic analysis used genome-wide SNP genotypes for about three fifths of the 666 donors, treating that subset as a discovery cohort. Rather than using new phenotypic data, the later analysis identified candidate immune exposures from TCR beta sequences and from how often those sequences occurred across donors. Of the 300 to 500 genotyped donors, 75% to 85% were placed in the genetic ancestry cluster associated with self-reported Caucasian donors. HLA typing covered class I and class II loci at four-digit resolution. Besides the first cohort of roughly 640 subjects, a separate validation cohort made up of around 120 different subjects was used. High-throughput TCR immunosequencing, statistical association of individual TCRs with disease status, and machine learning were combined to predict cytomegalovirus infection status. Every discovery cohort repertoire had been produced on one sequencing platform. To study patterns of TCR occurrence, a later analysis re-analyzed previously published TCR beta repertoires from 666 donors and added high-resolution HLA genotyping. Among several hundred genotyped donors of the cohort, an average of around 250,000 unique TCR beta nucleotide sequences was sequenced per donor, of which 15% to 20% were non-productive. About 310 gigabases of sequencing data and approximately 93 million unique TCR sequences were included in an early release covering 550 to 800 HLA-typed donors. Donor age, sex, ethnicity and CMV serostatus were compiled together with the repertoire data. The paper as a whole reports these results and caveats: According to a later analysis, TCR association rates differed among HLA loci, with DRB1 alleles showing the most associated TCRs and HLA-C alleles showing the fewest. Strong co-occurrence of HLA alleles, especially DR and DQ, made assigning TCR associations to individual alleles difficult. Immune exposure information for the cohort was limited to CMV serostatus. Correlated functional status among segregating V segments might be attributable to linkage disequilibrium, but an unknown experimental factor could not be ruled out. Broadly in line with IMGT annotations, most TCR beta V segments showed up in productive rearrangements about 87% or about 30% of the time in an earlier analysis of under 700 of the donors. Across donors, most TCR sequences were observed very rarely, whereas some public TCRs were present in many individuals. According to a later analysis, parvovirus B19, influenza, CMV and Epstein-Barr virus appeared linked to several top co-occurrence clusters. A later genetic analysis associated a missense DCLRE1C variant with V-gene and J-gene trimming of TCR beta chains, and an independent cohort replicated the association. A group of highly shared sequence variants was considered likely to be a technical artifact of the sequencing pipeline. A further reported finding was that TCR beta sequences accurately predicted the HLA-A and HLA-B alleles for most subjects in the first cohort. This cohort had only TCR beta chains sequenced, and the lack of alpha or paired-chain data limited which features could be detected. In a later analysis, HLA-associated TCR beta chains were found to be more clonally expanded and to have lower generation probabilities than equally common non-associated chains. Seventeen rarely observed V segments, including chromosome 9 orphons, were excluded from the earlier analysis of about 610 of the donors because counts were too low. Compared with the 666-donor mean, donors in an Asian-associated ancestry cluster had fewer N-insertions in productive TCRs, according to a later genetic analysis. The classifier was reported to diagnose cytomegalovirus status with high specificity and sensitivity in both the original cohort and the validation cohort. In vitro tests confirmed that a few of the cytomegalovirus-associated TCR beta chains recognize cytomegalovirus antigens. Specific HLA alleles were associated with more than 15,000 TCR beta sequences at a false discovery rate of 0.05 in a later analysis. Because the 87-base-pair reads could not distinguish some IMGT-functional V segments, including TRBV6-2 and TRBV6-3, those segments were excluded. According to the authors, the approach could potentially be generalized to other disease states and immunological phenotypes. The study listed around 160 TCR beta chains as associated with cytomegalovirus. Roughly uniform sequencing depth across donors was assumed in presence/absence analyses, although this assumption may not hold. Most CMV-associated TCR beta chains appeared to be HLA-restricted in a later analysis, and the HLA associations seemed to be driven largely by CMV exposure. HLA typing was unavailable for some donors at each locus, so association tests used only the typed subset.

For CDR1 and CDR2, the germline V gene lists SQVTM and ANQGSEA. The junction shows trimming of 6 bases on V and 6 bases on J, and the gene matches do not reach 12 bases of it. The CDR3 has 14 amino acids, counting the end cysteine and phenylalanine. The read is trimmed to its CDR3 DNA, 42 bases read in frame from base 1. The cohort comprised 550 to 700 healthy bone marrow donors. Cohort members were all nominally healthy when sampled, although unrecorded immune exposures were likely present. The donor tested CMV seronegative, placing the donor among the 350 or so seronegative members of the cohort. A peripheral blood sample was provided by each donor, and peripheral blood mononuclear cells were used for TCR beta sequencing. The Qiagen DNeasy Blood Extraction Kit was used to extract genomic DNA from the blood cell samples. On this clone: Its antigen is still unknown. Base-call qualities are not available, and no considerably larger clone is one nucleotide away.

Library preparation employed the immunoSEQ multiplex PCR assay. For the multiplex PCR, a mixture combining 60 forward primers for TCR Vbeta segments and 13 reverse primers for TCR Jbeta segments was used. Amplification of the CDR3 region of rearranged TCR beta genes was performed with a multiplex PCR assay on genomic DNA. The amplified TCR beta libraries were sequenced on the Illumina HiSeq System as 87-base-pair reads. The authors' analysis ran thus. Across the roughly 670 repertoires, a later analysis counted tens of millions of unique TCR beta chains, 8.5 million to 12 million of which were shared by at least two donors. Raw reads were error-corrected and collapsed into unique sequences by a nearest-neighbor algorithm in which closely related sequences were merged to remove PCR and sequencing errors. V, D and J gene segments were assigned by aligning CDR3 sequences to IMGT reference sequences. Each retained sequence needed at least a six-nucleotide match to both a V gene segment and a J gene segment. Rearrangements were called productive when the CDR3 lacked stop codons and stayed in frame with V and J; all others were non-productive. Following IMGT convention, CDR3 was defined as the stretch from the second conserved V-encoded cysteine up to the conserved J-encoded phenylalanine. In an earlier analysis of roughly 580 of the donors, sequences lacking an unambiguous match to a single V gene segment were excluded. An earlier analysis of some 500 of the donors classified V segments as functional when productive rearrangements were above 56.7% and as segregating when the standard deviation between donors was above 5%. To diagnose cytomegalovirus status from the catalog of TCR beta chain sequences, a statistical classification framework was built. In a later analysis, TCR nucleotide sequences were compared against IMGT/GENE-DB human TR gene sequences so that V and J genes could be assigned. In a later analysis, CDR3 sequences and most-parsimonious VDJ recombination scenarios were assigned using the TCRdist pipeline. A later analysis defined each TCR beta chain by its CDR3 amino acid sequence plus V-gene family, and excluded reads lacking a unique V-gene family. To address suspected cross-contamination and a sequencing artifact, a later analysis removed roughly 580 highly shared, low-generation-probability nucleotide sequences. A later analysis calculated a clonal expansion index for each public chain from normalized within-repertoire ranks of inferred template counts. In a later analysis, generation probabilities were computed using a VDJ recombination model fitted to out-of-frame rearrangements, and the results were checked against IGoR. Hypergeometric tests were used in a later analysis to score TCR-TCR, TCR-HLA and TCR-CMV co-occurrence, with a repertoire-size bias correction applied to the TCR pairs. False discovery rates were estimated in a later analysis by permuting HLA or CMV assignments 20 times. In a later analysis, co-occurring TCRs were grouped with DBSCAN, and TCRdist sequence similarity was added when clustering was performed within HLA-allele-positive subsets. Repertoires with fewer than 30,000 or more than 120,000 public chains, plus five repertoires with anomalous nucleotide sharing, were excluded from co-occurrence clustering. As stored in TCRdb, this immuneACCESS dataset retains in-frame rearrangements with V and J assigned. A fraction of the clones does not appear; measured against another copy, unresolved V genes explain less than half of the discrepancy, and the remainder lacks a known reason. V, J and clone size are those of that table, while D and trimming were read from the DNA. This sample holds roughly 180,000 clones; less than 80% were observed only once. Around 1.5% of the sample rests with the top ten.

The clonotype comes from a man younger than 35 in good health and CMV-seronegative. Recombination joined TRBV29-1 with TRBJ2-3; the central 7 bases match TRBD2. Sequencing was performed on PBMCs. The base sequence is TGCAGCGTAGTTGTTGGCGGGAGTTTGGATACGCAGTATTTT. This encodes CSVVVGGSLDTQYF.